This TCR beta chain was observed in a study of glioma-infiltrating T cells after dendritic cell vaccination. About the research overall: Glioblastoma patients came from Phase I and II dendritic cell vaccination trials.

Trimming took 3 bases from V and 2 from J, leaving 10 bases between them. The CDR3 sequence is 14 residues long. CDR1 is SGHNT, CDR2 YENEEA, per germline. Time point noted: after dendritic cell vaccination, including at tumor progression/relapse. Primers: 60 V beta forward and 13 J beta reverse. The repertoire was sequenced with immunoSEQ multiplex PCR; TCRdb's copy has only in-frame clones and lacks some. Among 75,000 to 95,000 clones listed, roughly 91% were seen once. This clone was counted once. The sample in question was blood, obtained after dendritic cell vaccination. V gene TRBV11-3 combines with J gene TRBJ1-1, with D tentatively TRBD1 (5 bases). The sequence was obtained from a human donor with glioblastoma. CDR3 coding DNA: TGTGCCAGCAGCTTCAGGGTAGGCAACACTGAAGCTTTCTTT. Protein sequence: CASSFRVGNTEAFF.